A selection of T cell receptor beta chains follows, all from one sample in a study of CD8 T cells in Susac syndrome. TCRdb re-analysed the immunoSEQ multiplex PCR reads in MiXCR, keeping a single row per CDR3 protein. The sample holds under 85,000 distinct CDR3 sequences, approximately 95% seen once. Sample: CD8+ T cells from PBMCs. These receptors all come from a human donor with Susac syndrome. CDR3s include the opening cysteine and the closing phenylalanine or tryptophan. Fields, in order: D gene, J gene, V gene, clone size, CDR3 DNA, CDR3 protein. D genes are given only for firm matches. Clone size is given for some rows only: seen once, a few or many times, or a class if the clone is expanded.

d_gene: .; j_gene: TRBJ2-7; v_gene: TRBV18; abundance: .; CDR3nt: TGTGCCAGCTCACCGCCCCTAGCGACGAGCTACGAGCAGTACTTC; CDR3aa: CASSPPLATSYEQYF
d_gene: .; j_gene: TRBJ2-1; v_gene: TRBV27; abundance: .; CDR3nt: TGTGCCAGCAGGTGGGGTATTGAGCAGTTCTTC; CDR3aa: CASRWGIEQFF
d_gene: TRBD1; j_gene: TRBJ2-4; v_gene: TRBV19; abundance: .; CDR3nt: TGTGCCAGTAGTATGGGACAGGGGGTAGCCAAAAACATTCAGTACTTC; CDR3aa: CASSMGQGVAKNIQYF
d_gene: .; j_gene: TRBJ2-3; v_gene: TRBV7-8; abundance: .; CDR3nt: TGTGCCAGCAGCTTAGACTACACAGATACGCAGTATTTT; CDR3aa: CASSLDYTDTQYF
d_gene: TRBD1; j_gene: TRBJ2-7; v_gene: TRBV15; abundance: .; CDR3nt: TGTGCCACCAGCAGAGATCGAGACAGGGGCGCCTACGAGCAGTACTTC; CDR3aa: CATSRDRDRGAYEQYF
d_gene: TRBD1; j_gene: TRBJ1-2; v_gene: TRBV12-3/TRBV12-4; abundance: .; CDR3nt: TGTGCCAGCTCAGCTGGGCTAGGGACAGGGTTTGGTTGGGGGTATGGCTACACCTTC; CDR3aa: CASSAGLGTGFGWGYGYTF
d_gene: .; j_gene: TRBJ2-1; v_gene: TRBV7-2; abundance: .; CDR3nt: TGTGCCAGCAGCCCAGCACACAATGAGCAGTTCTTC; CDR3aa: CASSPAHNEQFF
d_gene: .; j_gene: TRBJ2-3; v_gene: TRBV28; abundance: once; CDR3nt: TGTGCCAGTGTGGACAGTCGACTGGGAGATACGCAGTATTTT; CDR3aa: CASVDSRLGDTQYF
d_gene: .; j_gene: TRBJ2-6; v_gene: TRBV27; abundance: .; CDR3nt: TGTGCCAGCAGCCGGACAGCAAATCCCTCTGGGGCCAACGTCCTGACTTTC; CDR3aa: CASSRTANPSGANVLTF
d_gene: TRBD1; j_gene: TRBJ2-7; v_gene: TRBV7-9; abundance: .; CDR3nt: TGTGCCAGCAGCCCGACAGGACAGGGGGCGCACGAGCAGTACTTC; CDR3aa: CASSPTGQGAHEQYF
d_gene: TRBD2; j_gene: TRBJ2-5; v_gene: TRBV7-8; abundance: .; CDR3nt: TGTGCCAGCAGCCTAGCGGGGACTTGGTACCAAGAGACCCAGTACTTC; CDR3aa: CASSLAGTWYQETQYF
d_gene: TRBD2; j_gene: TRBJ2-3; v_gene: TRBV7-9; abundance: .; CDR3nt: TGTGCCAGCAGCCCAACTAGCGCTAGCACAGATACGCAGTATTTT; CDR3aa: CASSPTSASTDTQYF
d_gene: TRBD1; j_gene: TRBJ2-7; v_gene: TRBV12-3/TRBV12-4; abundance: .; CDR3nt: TGTGCCAGCAGTTTGGGACAGGCGGCCGAGCAGTACTTC; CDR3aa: CASSLGQAAEQYF
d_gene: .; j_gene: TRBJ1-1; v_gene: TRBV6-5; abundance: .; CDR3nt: TGTGCCAGCAGTTACTCCGGGACGGACTACACTGAAGCTTTCTTT; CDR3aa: CASSYSGTDYTEAFF
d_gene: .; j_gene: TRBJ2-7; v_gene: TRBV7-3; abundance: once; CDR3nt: TGTGCCAGCAGCTTAACACCCGGGACAGAGCAGTACTTC; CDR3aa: CASSLTPGTEQYF
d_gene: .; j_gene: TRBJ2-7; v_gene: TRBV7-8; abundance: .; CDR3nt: TGTGCCAGCAGCTTTTGGGCAGTCCCGGGAAGCTACGAGCAGTACTTC; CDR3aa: CASSFWAVPGSYEQYF
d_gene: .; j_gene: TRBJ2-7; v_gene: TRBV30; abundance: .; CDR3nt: TGTGCCTGGAGTGCCCCCGACCGGGACATGGCGTACGAGCAGTACTTC; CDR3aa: CAWSAPDRDMAYEQYF
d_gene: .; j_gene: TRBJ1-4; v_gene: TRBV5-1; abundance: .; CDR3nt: TGCGCCAGCAGAGATCCCCCAGGGCAGTCAAAACTGTTTTTT; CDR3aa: CASRDPPGQSKLFF
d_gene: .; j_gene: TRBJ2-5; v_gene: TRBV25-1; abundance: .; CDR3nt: TGTGCCAGCAGTGAACTCAGGGGAGAGACCCAGTACTTC; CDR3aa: CASSELRGETQYF
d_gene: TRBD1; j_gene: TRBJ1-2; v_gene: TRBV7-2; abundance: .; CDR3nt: TGTGCCAGCAGGGACAGGGCTCCCTATGGCTACACCTTC; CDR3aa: CASRDRAPYGYTF
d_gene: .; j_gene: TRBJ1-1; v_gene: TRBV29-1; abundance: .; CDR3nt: TGCAGAGACGGTGACACTGAAGCTTTCTTT; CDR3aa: CRDGDTEAFF
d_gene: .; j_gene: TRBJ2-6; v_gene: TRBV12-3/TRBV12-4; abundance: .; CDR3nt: TGTGCCAGCAGGAAGACAGTATCTGGGGCCAACGTCCTGACTTTC; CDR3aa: CASRKTVSGANVLTF
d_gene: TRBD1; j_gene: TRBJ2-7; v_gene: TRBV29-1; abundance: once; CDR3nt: TGCAGCGTTATAAAGGGGGCTAGCGAGCAGTACTTC; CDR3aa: CSVIKGASEQYF
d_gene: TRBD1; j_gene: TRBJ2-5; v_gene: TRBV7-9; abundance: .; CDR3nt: TGTGCCAGCAGCGCCTCAGGGGGCTTTGAGACCCAGTACTTC; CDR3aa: CASSASGGFETQYF
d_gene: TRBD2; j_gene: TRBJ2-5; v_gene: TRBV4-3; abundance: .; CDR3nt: TGCGCCAGCAGCCAAGCCGGGACTATTCAAGAGACCCAGTACTTC; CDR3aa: CASSQAGTIQETQYF
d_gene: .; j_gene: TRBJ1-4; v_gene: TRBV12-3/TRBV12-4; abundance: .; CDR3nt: TGTGCCAGCACCCCGCTAGCAATGGAAAAACTGTTTTTT; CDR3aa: CASTPLAMEKLFF
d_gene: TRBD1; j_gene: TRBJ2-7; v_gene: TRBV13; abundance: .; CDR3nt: TGTGCCAGCAGCTTCGCCGGACAGGGGATCTACGAGCAGTACTTC; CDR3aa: CASSFAGQGIYEQYF
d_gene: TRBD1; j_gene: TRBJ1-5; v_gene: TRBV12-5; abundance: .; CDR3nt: TGTGCTAGTGAAATTGGGACAGGCAATCAGCCCCAGCATTTT; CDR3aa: CASEIGTGNQPQHF
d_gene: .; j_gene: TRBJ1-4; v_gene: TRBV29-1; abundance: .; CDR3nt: TGCAGCGTGCTATGGGGGCACGCTAATGAAAAACTGTTTTTT; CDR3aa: CSVLWGHANEKLFF
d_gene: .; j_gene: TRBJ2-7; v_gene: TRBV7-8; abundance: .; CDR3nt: TGTGCCAGCAGCTTAGGGGACCCGTTCTCCTACGAGCAGTACTTC; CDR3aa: CASSLGDPFSYEQYF
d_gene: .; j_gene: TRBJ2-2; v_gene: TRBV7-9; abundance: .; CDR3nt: TGTGCCAGCAGCCATCACGGGCAGGGCGGGGAGCTGTTTTTT; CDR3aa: CASSHHGQGGELFF
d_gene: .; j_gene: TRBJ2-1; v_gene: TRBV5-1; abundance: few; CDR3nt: TGCGCCAGCAGCTCGACCCAGGCGTCGTACTCCTACAATGAGCAGTTCTTC; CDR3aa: CASSSTQASYSYNEQFF
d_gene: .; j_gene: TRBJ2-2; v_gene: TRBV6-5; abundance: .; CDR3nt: TGTGCCAGCAAGAGCGGGACAGAACACACCGGGGAGCTGTTTTTT; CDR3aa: CASKSGTEHTGELFF
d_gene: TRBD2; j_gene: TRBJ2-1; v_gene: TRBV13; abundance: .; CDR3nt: TGTGCCAGCAGCTTCCTCACGACTAGCTCGGATGAGCAGTTCTTC; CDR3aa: CASSFLTTSSDEQFF
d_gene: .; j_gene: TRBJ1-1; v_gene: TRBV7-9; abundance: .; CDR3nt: TGTGCCAGCAGCAGACCCGGGACGAACACTGAAGCTTTCTTT; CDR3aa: CASSRPGTNTEAFF
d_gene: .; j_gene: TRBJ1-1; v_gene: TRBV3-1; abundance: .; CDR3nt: TGTGCCAGCAGCCAAGATTCGCAGGGACCGAACACTGAAGCTTTCTTT; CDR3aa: CASSQDSQGPNTEAFF
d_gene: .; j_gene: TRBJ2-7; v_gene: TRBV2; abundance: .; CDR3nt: TGTGCCAGCAGTGAAGATAGGGCAGGAAGAGGGGAGCAGTACTTC; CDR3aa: CASSEDRAGRGEQYF
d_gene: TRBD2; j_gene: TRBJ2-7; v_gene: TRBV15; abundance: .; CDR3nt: TGTGCCACCAGCAAAAAAGGGACTAGCGACGGAGGCGAGCAGTACTTC; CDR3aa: CATSKKGTSDGGEQYF
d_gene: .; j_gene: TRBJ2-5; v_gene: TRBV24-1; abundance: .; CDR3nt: TGTGCCACCAGTGACCTGTACCAAGAGACCCAGTACTTC; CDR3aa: CATSDLYQETQYF
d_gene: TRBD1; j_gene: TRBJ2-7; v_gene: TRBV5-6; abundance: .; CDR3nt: TGTGCCAGCAGCTACGCGGGACAGGGAACCTACGAGCAGTACTTC; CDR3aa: CASSYAGQGTYEQYF
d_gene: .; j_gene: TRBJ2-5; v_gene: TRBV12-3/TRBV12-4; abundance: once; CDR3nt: TGTGCCAGCAGCCCCGGCGAGGGGACCTTAGAGACCCAGTACTTC; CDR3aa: CASSPGEGTLETQYF
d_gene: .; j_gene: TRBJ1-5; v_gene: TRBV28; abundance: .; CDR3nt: TGTGCCAGCAGCCTAGGTATGGGTGTTCAGCCCCAGCATTTT; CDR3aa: CASSLGMGVQPQHF
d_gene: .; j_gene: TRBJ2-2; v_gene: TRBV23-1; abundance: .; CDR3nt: TGCGCCAGCAGTCCCCCAGGGCTTTGTTACGGCGGGGAGCTGTTTTTT; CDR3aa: CASSPPGLCYGGELFF
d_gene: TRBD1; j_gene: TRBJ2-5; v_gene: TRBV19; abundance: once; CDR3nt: TGTGCCAGTAGTATGCCCGGGACAGGGTACCAAGAGACCCAGTACTTC; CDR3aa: CASSMPGTGYQETQYF